This passage covers 21 T cell receptor beta chains from one sample sequenced in a study of identical twins. MiXCR was run by TCRdb on the 5' RACE reads, yielding one entry per CDR3 protein. The sample carries approximately 210,000 distinct CDR3 sequences, roughly 7.1% recorded once. These sequences were also reported in another study, on T cells expressing NK-cell markers.

Sample: CD8+ T cells sorted from blood. Receptor source: a woman aged 18-29 years in good health.

This clonotype was picked up many times. The chain employs TRBV6-5 and TRBJ2-1; D perhaps matches TRBD2 (5 bases). Germline assignment: CDR1 MNHEY and CDR2 SVGAGI. The CDR3 sequence is 15 residues long. The germline V and J ends were trimmed by 3 bases and 8 bases, with 17 bases remaining between them. This CDR3 reads CASSYLGTSLDEQFF. CDR3 nucleotide sequence: TGTGCCAGCAGTTATCTTGGCACTAGTCTGGATGAGCAGTTCTTC.

This chain links TRBV7-9 with TRBJ2-1, with D uncertain. CDR3 length equals 13 residues. Trimming left V 5 bases short and J 7 bases short, with 12 bases between. Germline V gene lookup returns CDR1 SEHNR and CDR2 FQNEAQ (reference sequence). CDR3 in DNA: TGTGCCAGCAGCCCCCAAAGTTTGAATGAGCAGTTCTTC. As protein: CASSPQSLNEQFF.

This clonotype showed up just a few times. The rearrangement links TRBV11-3 to TRBJ1-1, with TRBD1 as a possible D gene (5 bases). V lost 6 bases and J lost 4, with 9 bases in between. The CDR3 is 12 residues long. The germline gives CDR1 SGHNT, CDR2 YENEEA. The CDR3: CASRSGATEAFF. CDR3 nucleotides: TGTGCCAGCAGAAGTGGGGCCACTGAAGCTTTCTTT.

This clonotype was found many times. The chain couples TRBV10-3 to TRBJ2-7; 12 bases are shared with TRBD2. This CDR3 has 14 residues. With V trimmed by 8 bases and J by 2 bases, 4 bases remained unmatched. Looked up from germline, CDR1 is ENHRY and CDR2 is SYGVKD. CDR3 amino acids: CAIASGGDPYEQYF. The CDR3 DNA follows: TGTGCCATCGCTAGCGGGGGGGACCCCTACGAGCAGTACTTC.

This clonotype was recorded at least ten times. V and J are TRBV12-3 or TRBV12-4 and TRBJ1-1; D not resolved. V shed 3 bases and J shed 5 bases, with 10 bases lying between them. CDR3 length: 13 residues. CDR3 protein: CASSFSLRTEAFF. The DNA for the CDR3 is TGTGCCAGCAGTTTCAGTCTGAGGACTGAAGCTTTCTTT.

This clonotype has only a few counts. This chain joins TRBV25-1 and TRBJ2-7; possibly TRBD1 for D (5 bases). The CDR3 runs to 15 residues. Germline assignment: CDR1 MGHDK and CDR2 SYGVNS. With 0 bases removed from V and 2 bases from J, the gap between germline ends came to 11 bases. Here the CDR3 reads CASSEYGRAPYEQYF. The DNA for the CDR3 is TGTGCCAGCAGTGAATACGGCAGGGCTCCCTACGAGCAGTACTTC.

This chain joins TRBV20-1 and TRBJ2-1; the match to TRBD2 covers 9 bases. The CDR3 is 16 amino acids. Germline assignment: CDR1 DFQATT and CDR2 SNEGSKA (reference sequence). With V trimmed by 3 bases and J by 4 bases, 10 bases remained unmatched. In DNA, the CDR3 is TGCAGTGCTAGGTGGAGCGGGGGGCGGGGATACAATGAGCAGTTCTTC. As protein: CSARWSGGRGYNEQFF.

CDR3 sequence: CASGGGTGLEAFF. The DNA for the CDR3 is TGTGCCAGCGGAGGGGGGACAGGCCTAGAAGCTTTCTTT. V is TRBV9 and J is TRBJ1-1; 8 bases are a match to TRBD1. CDR1 is SGDLS and CDR2 is YYNGEE in the germline V gene. CDR3 length: 13 amino acids. Trimming at V came to 7 bases and at J to 8 bases, leaving 10 bases not matched to a gene. Filled out from reference TRBV9 and TRBJ1-1, the complete variable domain reads DSGVTQTPKHLITATGQRVTLRCSPRSGDLSVYWYQQSLDQGLQFLIQYYNGEERAKGNILERFSAQQFPDLHSELNLSSLELGDSALYFCASGGGTGLEAFFGQGTRLTVV.

This clonotype was counted ten times or more. The gene calls are TRBV5-1 and TRBJ1-1, with D maybe TRBD1 (6 bases). V shed 9 bases and J shed 4 bases, with 16 bases lying between them. CDR1 is SGHRS, CDR2 YFSETQ, per germline. The CDR3 spans 13 residues. The DNA for the CDR3 is TGCGCCACAGGAAACAGGGACGGCACTGAAGCTTTCTTT. Its translation: CATGNRDGTEAFF.

This clonotype was detected many times. The chain uses TRBV7-2 and TRBJ1-1; no clear D gene. The CDR3 contains 14 residues. In germline, CDR1 is SGHTA, CDR2 FQGNSA. Trimming took off 8 bases at V and 4 bases at J, with 17 bases between the two ends. The CDR3 DNA is TGTGCCAGCGGAATCAACCTCGGGAGCACTGAAGCTTTCTTT. Translating it yields CASGINLGSTEAFF.

The chain links TRBV12-3 or TRBV12-4 to TRBJ2-3; maybe TRBD2 (7 bases). This CDR3 has 14 residues. Between the trimmed V and J ends, which lost 3 bases and 4 bases, there was a span of 11 bases. The CDR3 loop reads CASSFGGGADTQYF. The CDR3 DNA is TGTGCCAGCAGTTTTGGGGGGGGCGCAGATACGCAGTATTTT.

The chain couples TRBV12-3 or TRBV12-4 to TRBJ2-7, with D possibly being TRBD1 or TRBD2 (6 bases each). Trimming took 6 bases from V and 4 from J, leaving 22 bases between them. The CDR3 length is 16 residues. CDR3 region: CASSPLGEDRAYEQYF. CDR3 sequence (DNA): TGTGCCAGCAGCCCCTTGGGGGAGGACAGAGCTTACGAGCAGTACTTC.

This clonotype came up a few times. V gene TRBV7-9 combines with J gene TRBJ2-7, with 10 bases lining up with TRBD2. Germline V CDR1 and CDR2: SEHNR, FQNEAQ (reference sequence). The CDR3 totals 14 residues. V dropped 5 bases and J dropped 2; count of bases not matched to a gene: 3. This CDR3 is CASSGLAEPYEQYF. CDR3 sequence (DNA): TGTGCCAGCAGCGGACTAGCGGAGCCCTACGAGCAGTACTTC.

There are many counts of this clonotype. The genes are TRBV7-9 and TRBJ1-2; D is undetermined. There are 14 residues in the CDR3. Trimming took off 5 bases at V and 5 bases at J, with 15 bases between the two ends. Per the germline V gene, CDR1 is SEHNR and CDR2 is FQNEAQ (reference sequence). The CDR3 spells CASSNNPPSYGYTF. CDR3 in DNA: TGTGCCAGCAGCAACAATCCCCCTTCGTATGGCTACACCTTC.

Comments on this clonotype: At one end, the junction sequence differs from germline, possibly due to a read error. This chain uses TRBV20-1 with TRBJ2-1, with D maybe TRBD1 (6 bases). Looked up from germline, CDR1 is DFQATT and CDR2 is SNEGSKA (reference sequence). The CDR3 consists of 17 residues. The CDR3 here is CCARDERRLGTWSEQFF. The DNA for the CDR3 is TGCTGTGCTAGAGATGAAAGGAGGCTAGGGACATGGAGTGAGCAGTTCTTC.

This clonotype has a handful of counts. The rearrangement links TRBV7-9 to TRBJ2-2; 7 nucleotides match TRBD1. Germline V CDR1 and CDR2: SEHNR, FQNEAQ (reference sequence). The CDR3 consists of 15 residues. Trimming cost V 3 bases and J 3 bases; bases outside gene matches: 4. The CDR3 loop is CASSLGQRYTGELFF. In nucleotides, the CDR3 is TGTGCCAGCAGCTTGGGACAGCGGTACACCGGGGAGCTGTTTTTT.

The rearrangement joins TRBV27 to TRBJ2-2; 7 bases are shared with TRBD1. The CDR3 runs to 15 residues. Unmatched junction bases numbered 6, after V lost 5 bases and J lost 3 bases. Germline assignment: CDR1 MNHEY and CDR2 SMNVEV (reference sequence). DNA for the CDR3: TGTGCCAGCAGTATAGGACAGGATCACACCGGGGAGCTGTTTTTT. Translated, it gives CASSIGQDHTGELFF.

The rearrangement joins TRBV14 to TRBJ2-2; TRBD1 or TRBD2 may be the D gene (5 bases each). The V and J ends lost 0 bases and 2 bases respectively, with 13 bases between them. Germline CDR1 is SGHDN and CDR2 is FVKESK. This CDR3 is 17 amino acids long. CDR3 sequence: CASSQDRRTKNTGELFF. In DNA, the CDR3 is TGTGCCAGCAGCCAAGATAGGAGGACAAAAAACACCGGGGAGCTGTTTTTT.

This clonotype was detected ten times or more. J is TRBJ2-1 and V is TRBV5-6, with 7 nucleotides matching TRBD2. This CDR3 comprises 15 residues. The trim removed 4 bases at V and 3 bases at J, leaving 7 bases unmatched. Germline-derived CDR1 and CDR2 are SGHDT and YYEEEE. CDR3 sequence reads: CASSPGTIHYNEQFF. The CDR3 DNA reads TGTGCCAGCAGCCCGGGGACTATTCACTACAATGAGCAGTTCTTC. Filled out from reference TRBV5-6 and TRBJ2-1, the complete variable domain reads DAGVTQSPTHLIKTRGQQVTLRCSPKSGHDTVSWYQQALGQGPQFIFQYYEEEERQRGNFPDRFSGHQFPNYSSELNVNALLLGDSALYLCASSPGTIHYNEQFFGPGTRLTVL.

This clonotype has only a few counts. This rearrangement joins TRBV14 to TRBJ2-3; the D is unclear. The CDR3 spans 16 residues. V gave up 1 base and J gave up 0 bases, with 11 bases separating them. Looked up from germline, CDR1 is SGHDN and CDR2 is FVKESK. The CDR3, as DNA: TGTGCCAGCAGCCAAGGTCCGTTAACTAGCACAGATACGCAGTATTTT. Its translation is CASSQGPLTSTDTQYF.

The table lists this clonotype with a count of one. This chain uses TRBV3-1 with TRBJ1-2; D is uncertain. V dropped 2 bases and J dropped 4 bases, with 14 bases sitting between them. CDR1 is LGHDT, CDR2 YNNKEL, per germline (reference sequence). The CDR3 is 15 amino acids. The DNA for the CDR3 is TGTGCCAGCAGCCAATTGTTTGGCCCGACCTATGGCTACACCTTC. It is translated as CASSQLFGPTYGYTF.